Listed below are T cell receptor beta chains from one sample, sequenced in a study of regulatory T cells in long-lasting Graves disease. Each CDR3 protein gets one entry after TCRdb re-called the multiplex PCR reads with MiXCR. The sample consists of about 380,000 distinct CDR3 sequences, less than 20% of them appearing once. This specimen consisted of peripheral blood mononuclear cells (PBMCs), obtained at new diagnosis, from a patient treated with antithyroid drugs. These receptors all come from a female donor with Graves disease. CDR3s include the opening cysteine and the closing phenylalanine or tryptophan.

v_call | cdr3_aa
TRBV27 | CASRLVGGAILFNEQFF
TRBV5-4 | CASSTTASFSYEQYF
TRBV19 | CASSTTGDTEAFF
TRBV7-9 | CASSLVTGARTDTQYF
TRBV4-1 | CASNQPLAGVSYEQYF
TRBV29-1 | CSVEIGNDYGYTF
TRBV6-1 | CASSEGQYVEAFF
TRBV2 | CASSRPGTGNDTEAFF
TRBV12-3/TRBV12-4 | CASRAAVEAFF
TRBV6-2/TRBV6-3 | CASSYSPGLAGGRREQFF
TRBV7-8 | CASSFFDRAEAFF
TRBV7-3 | CASSARGQAYNSPLHF
TRBV6-2/TRBV6-3 | CASSYGDDNQPQHF
TRBV12-3/TRBV12-4 | CARSPTTYEQYF
TRBV6-4 | CASSVEGQRTSF
TRBV6-5 | CASSYSRQGSSYNSPLHF
TRBV12-3/TRBV12-4 | CASSLIQGRNPNEKLFF
TRBV9 | CASSAPAGTANTGELFF
TRBV27 | CASSYSKGDTQYF
TRBV5-1 | CASSWTDSSYNEQFF
TRBV14 | CASSQVTTGGSADTQYF
TRBV7-2 | CASGFEPGGNYGYTF
TRBV20-1 | CSAREWETQYF
TRBV9 | CASSSPDYRLRDSHYGYTF
TRBV12-3/TRBV12-4 | CASSDTGHLSTDQPQHF
TRBV12-3/TRBV12-4 | CASSLVGGGSYEQYF
TRBV20-1 | CSARDQGGRSYEQYF
TRBV5-1 | CASSPTDNPNYGYTF
TRBV7-2 | CASSRPIYHEAFF
TRBV7-8 | CASSPTFISYEQYF
TRBV9 | CASSVAETGGYTQYF
TRBV27 | CASSLSGIRTDTQYF
TRBV11-2 | CASSIRPRDGYTF
TRBV27 | CATRPGQKNIQYF
TRBV5-1 | CASSRLGQGLNTGELFF
TRBV7-6 | CASSSRGRESTGELFF
TRBV28 | CASSPYRGGAYEQYF
TRBV7-9 | CASSLEREYTGELFF
TRBV10-1 | CASSVVSGILGQYQPQHF
TRBV7-9 | CVSSFSASGNIQYF
TRBV9 | CASSPGGGSYNSPLHF
TRBV3-1 | CASSRTGTSRNTEAFF
TRBV12-3/TRBV12-4 | CASSQKYRGLKWNSPLHF